This T cell receptor beta chain was sequenced in a study of cytomegalovirus exposure and HLA in healthy donors (dated by TCRdb to about 2017). As for the study more broadly: According to an earlier analysis of around 600 of the donors, about 170 million T cells yielded 117 million unique TCR beta sequences and approximately 300 Gb of sequence data. Approximately 310 gigabases of sequencing data and 78 million or so unique TCR sequences were included in an early release covering around 650 HLA-typed donors. The genetic ancestry cluster associated with self-reported Caucasian donors included 70% to 85% of the roughly 410 genotyped donors. The study aimed to test whether signatures of past pathogen exposure could be identified by cataloging public T cell receptors. Using immunosequencing, the study profiled T cell repertoires from 666 subjects and related those repertoires to cytomegalovirus serostatus. Besides the first cohort of approximately 670 subjects, a separate validation cohort made up of over a hundred different subjects was used. The study combined high-throughput TCR immunosequencing, statistical association of individual TCRs with disease status, and machine learning to predict cytomegalovirus infection status. A later analysis re-analyzed previously published TCR beta repertoires from about 600 donors and added high-resolution HLA genotyping to study TCR occurrence patterns. In the later analysis, no new phenotypic data were used to find candidate immune exposures; instead, reliance was placed on TCR beta sequences and their occurrence across donors. In an earlier analysis of more than 550 of the donors, high-throughput TCR beta sequencing was used to judge whether each TCR beta V gene segment behaved as functional or pseudogenic. Donor age, sex, ethnicity and CMV serostatus were collected together with the repertoire data. A later genetic analysis used genome-wide SNP genotypes for about 55% of the 666 donors, treating that subset as a discovery cohort. All discovery cohort repertoires had been generated using a single sequencing platform. Both class I and class II loci were covered by HLA typing, at four-digit resolution. Typing coverage differed by locus: A, B, C, DRB1 and DQB1 were typed in roughly 629-630 donors, DQA1 in 500 to 550, DPA1 in nearly 610, and DPB1 in 472. About 5 DR-DQ haplotypes were handled as single units for association and clustering, since linkage in the cohort was strong. Across some 400 genotyped donors of the cohort, an average of approximately 240,000 unique TCR beta nucleotide sequences per donor were sequenced, and 15% to 20% of those sequences were non-productive.

The cohort comprised some 700 healthy bone marrow donors. All cohort members were sampled while nominally healthy, although unrecorded immune exposures were likely present. The donor tested CMV seropositive, placing the donor among the 289 seropositive members of the cohort. Each donor provided a peripheral blood sample, and peripheral blood mononuclear cells were used for TCR beta sequencing. The Qiagen DNeasy Blood Extraction Kit was used to extract genomic DNA from the blood cell samples. V was cut back by 5 bases and J by 6 bases, leaving a gap of 14 bases between them. Spanning cysteine to phenylalanine, the CDR3 consists of 14 amino acids. Of the read, only the CDR3 DNA is kept; its 42 bases are in frame from base 1. CDR1 and CDR2 (SGHTS, YDEGEE) derive from the germline V gene. The library was generated by the immunoSEQ multiplex PCR assay. For the multiplex PCR, a mixture combining 60 forward primers for TCR Vbeta segments and 13 reverse primers for TCR Jbeta segments was used. A multiplex PCR assay on genomic DNA amplified the CDR3 region of rearranged TCR beta genes. The Illumina HiSeq System was used to sequence the amplified TCR beta libraries as 87-base-pair reads. As for the authors' bioinformatics: A later analysis counted 65 million to 90 million unique TCR beta chains across the 700 or so repertoires, and about 10 million of these chains were shared by at least two donors. Raw reads were error-corrected and collapsed into unique sequences by a nearest-neighbor algorithm in which closely related sequences were merged to remove PCR and sequencing errors. CDR3 sequences were aligned to IMGT reference sequences to assign V, D and J gene segments. For a sequence to be retained, a match of at least six nucleotides was required to both a V gene segment and a J gene segment. A rearrangement was called productive if the CDR3 had no stop codons and remained in frame with V and J, and every other rearrangement was called non-productive. Following IMGT convention, CDR3 was defined as the stretch from the second conserved V-encoded cysteine to the conserved J-encoded phenylalanine. In an earlier analysis of some 550 of the donors, sequences lacking an unambiguous match to a single V gene segment were excluded. In an earlier analysis of several hundred of the donors, a V segment was called functional when productive rearrangements were above 56.7%, and segregating when the standard deviation between donors exceeded 5%. A statistical classification framework was developed to diagnose cytomegalovirus status using the catalog of TCR beta chain sequences. V and J gene assignment, in a later analysis, came from comparing TCR nucleotide sequences with IMGT/GENE-DB human TR gene sequences. A later analysis assigned CDR3 sequences and most-parsimonious VDJ recombination scenarios with the TCRdist pipeline. In a later analysis, every TCR beta chain was defined by the combination of its CDR3 amino acid sequence and its V-gene family, and reads without a unique V-gene family were dropped. To address suspected cross-contamination and a sequencing artifact, a later analysis removed 592 highly shared, low-generation-probability nucleotide sequences. In a later analysis, a clonal expansion index was calculated for each public chain from normalized within-repertoire ranks of inferred template counts. In a later analysis, generation probabilities were computed using a VDJ recombination model fitted to out-of-frame rearrangements, and the results were checked against IGoR. In a later analysis, hypergeometric tests were used to score TCR-TCR, TCR-HLA and TCR-CMV co-occurrence, with a repertoire-size bias correction applied to TCR pairs. A later analysis estimated false discovery rates by permuting HLA or CMV assignments 20 times. In a later analysis, co-occurring TCRs were grouped using DBSCAN, and TCRdist sequence similarity was added for clustering within HLA-allele-positive subsets. Repertoires with fewer than 30,000 or more than 120,000 public chains, plus five repertoires with anomalous nucleotide sharing, were excluded from co-occurrence clustering. In TCRdb, the immuneACCESS table is reduced to in-frame sequences with V and J assigned. These tables do not hold every clone; where another copy was compared, an unresolved V gene accounts for under half, and the others remain unexplained. The DNA gave D and trimming, while V, J and clone size come from that table. The sample table records under 300,000 clones; more than 80% of these occur just once. The ten largest clones capture almost 4% of the sample.

Findings and caveats that apply to the study as a whole: Roughly 17 rarely observed V segments, including chromosome 9 orphons, were excluded from the earlier analysis of several hundred of the donors because counts were too low. In a later analysis, several top co-occurrence clusters were reported to appear linked to parvovirus B19, influenza, CMV and Epstein-Barr virus. In a later analysis, HLA-associated TCR beta chains showed more clonal expansion and lower generation probabilities than non-associated chains that were equally common. In vitro tests confirmed that a few of the cytomegalovirus-associated TCR beta chains recognize cytomegalovirus antigens. The 87-base-pair reads could not distinguish some IMGT-functional V segments, including TRBV6-2 and TRBV6-3, so those segments were excluded. V-gene and J-gene trimming of TCR beta chains was associated with a missense DCLRE1C variant in a later genetic analysis, and the association was replicated in an independent cohort. The cohort was sequenced for TCR beta chains only, and without alpha or paired-chain data the features that could be detected were limited. The authors suggested that the approach could potentially be generalized to other disease states and immunological phenotypes. An earlier analysis of some 590 of the donors showed that most TCR beta V segments appeared in productive rearrangements either about 90% or about 30% of the time, which broadly matched IMGT annotations. Strong co-occurrence of HLA alleles, especially DR and DQ, made assigning TCR associations to individual alleles difficult. Because HLA typing was unavailable for some donors at each locus, only the typed subset was used in association tests. Presence/absence analyses assumed roughly uniform sequencing depth across donors, an assumption that may not hold. Correlated functional status among segregating V segments might reflect linkage disequilibrium, but an unknown experimental factor could not be ruled out. Cytomegalovirus status was reported to be diagnosed by the classifier with high specificity and sensitivity in both the original and validation cohorts. A further reported finding was that TCR beta sequences accurately predicted the HLA-A and HLA-B alleles for most subjects in the first cohort. A later analysis found that most CMV-associated TCR beta chains appeared HLA-restricted, with HLA associations seemingly driven largely by CMV exposure. While some public TCRs were present in many individuals, most TCR sequences turned up only very rarely across donors. In a later analysis, the rate of TCR association differed among HLA loci, with DRB1 alleles having the most associated TCRs and HLA-C alleles having the fewest. A later genetic analysis reported fewer N-insertions in productive TCRs among donors in an Asian-associated ancestry cluster than the approximately 670-donor mean. CMV serostatus was the only immune exposure information available for the cohort. Specific HLA alleles were associated with some 15,000 TCR beta sequences at a false discovery rate of 0.05 in a later analysis. In the study, 164 TCR beta chains were listed as associated with cytomegalovirus. A cluster of highly shared sequence variants was judged likely to be a technical artifact of the sequencing pipeline.

Concerning this clone itself: There is no known antigen for this receptor. There are no base qualities to consult, and no much larger clone falls within one base.

The sample comprised PBMCs. Recombination connected TRBV5-8 to TRBJ2-2; the D gene cannot be named for sure. The sequence was obtained from a man in his forties in good health and CMV-seropositive. The CDR3 region reads CASRTRKFAGELFF. The DNA is TGTGCCAGCAGAACCAGGAAATTCGCCGGGGAGCTGTTTTTT.